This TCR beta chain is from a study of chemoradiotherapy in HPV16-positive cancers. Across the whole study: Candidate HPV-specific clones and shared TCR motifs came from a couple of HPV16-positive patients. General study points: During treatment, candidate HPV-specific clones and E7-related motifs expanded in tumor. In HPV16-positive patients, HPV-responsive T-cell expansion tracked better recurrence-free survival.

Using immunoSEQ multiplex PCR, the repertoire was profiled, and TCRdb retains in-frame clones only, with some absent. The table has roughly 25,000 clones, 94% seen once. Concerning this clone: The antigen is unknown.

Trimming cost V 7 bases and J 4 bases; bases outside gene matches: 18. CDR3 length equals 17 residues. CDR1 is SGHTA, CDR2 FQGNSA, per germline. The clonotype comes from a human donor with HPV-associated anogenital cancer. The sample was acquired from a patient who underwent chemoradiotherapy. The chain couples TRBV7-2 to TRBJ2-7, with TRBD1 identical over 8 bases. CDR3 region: CASTLVGPTGENYEQYF. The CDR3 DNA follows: TGTGCCAGCACCCTAGTTGGACCGACAGGGGAAAATTACGAGCAGTACTTC.